A single sample is the source of the 21 T cell receptor beta chains below, sequenced in a study of T cells in Graves' hyperthyroidism and ophthalmopathy. There were TCR beta CDR3 regions amplified from RNA transcripts. Primed by the HTBI set, a first-round RT-PCR was run on the TCR CDR3. Each CDR3 protein gets one entry after TCRdb re-called the multiplex PCR reads with MiXCR. The table lists under 800,000 distinct CDR3 sequences, 12% to 15% of them singletons, with approximately 10% in the top ten. The sample taken for sequencing was blood. These receptors came from a woman under 30 with Graves' hyperthyroidism.

As concerns this clonotype: Possible read error: a much larger clone is one base away. The chain is built from TRBV18 and TRBJ2-7; D is unresolved. The CDR3 runs 12 residues. Germline V gives CDR1 KGHSH, CDR2 LQKENI. The CDR3 is CASSPPWSERYF. CDR3 coding DNA: TGTGCCAGCTCACCACCGTGGAGCGAGCGGTACTTC.

This clonotype was found many times. V gene TRBV7-9 combines with J gene TRBJ2-7; D is uncertain. The CDR3 extends over 12 amino acids. Germline CDR1 SEHNR, CDR2 FQNEAQ (reference sequence). The V end lost 5 bases, the J end lost 3 bases, and 8 bases lay between the germline ends. The CDR3 here is CASSLQLYEQYF. The CDR3 nucleotides read TGTGCCAGCAGCCTACAGCTCTACGAGCAGTACTTC.

This chain joins TRBV19 and TRBJ2-2; D unresolved. Germline V CDR1 and CDR2: LNHDA, SQIVND (reference sequence). The CDR3 runs 13 residues. V was shortened by 8 bases and J by 3 bases, with 10 bases between the two germline ends. The CDR3 sequence is CASSWVDTGELFF. CDR3 in DNA: TGTGCCAGTTCGTGGGTGGACACCGGGGAGCTGTTTTTT.

The chain has TRBV3-1 and TRBJ2-7, with a possible D match to TRBD2 (5 bases). V was pared by 4 bases and J by 5 bases, with 24 bases between. This CDR3 has 17 amino acids. Germline assignment: CDR1 LGHDT and CDR2 YNNKEL (reference sequence). This CDR3 reads CASSPSIRTAPLHEQYF. The DNA of the CDR3 is TGTGCCAGCAGCCCTTCAATTCGGACTGCCCCCCTACACGAGCAGTACTTC.

The chain couples TRBV9 to TRBJ1-5; 9 positions match TRBD1. This CDR3 has 14 amino acids. V trimming: 0 bases; J trimming: 5 bases; junction bases outside the gene matches: 0. The germline gives CDR1 SGDLS, CDR2 YYNGEE. CDR3 sequence reads: CASSVGQGDQPQHF. The DNA of the CDR3 is TGTGCCAGCAGCGTAGGACAGGGGGATCAGCCCCAGCATTTT.

V and J are TRBV4-1 and TRBJ2-2, with D perhaps given as TRBD1 or TRBD2 (5 bases each). Trimming pared 3 bases from V and 10 bases from J, leaving 9 bases between. Germline CDR1 is MGHRA and CDR2 is YSYEKL. This CDR3 region has 12 residues. Here the CDR3 reads CASSHRGEELFF. The CDR3 coding sequence is TGCGCCAGCAGCCATAGGGGAGAGGAGCTGTTTTTT.

This clonotype has ten or more counts. The rearrangement links TRBV7-2 to TRBJ2-1; D gene ambiguous. The CDR3 consists of 13 residues. Germline CDR1 SGHTA, CDR2 FQGNSA. Between the trimmed V and J ends, which lost 0 bases and 8 bases, there was a span of 8 bases. In nucleotides, the CDR3 is TGTGCCAGCAGCTTAGCCCGGGTCGATGAGCAGTTCTTC. Its protein is CASSLARVDEQFF.

This clonotype was counted at least ten times. CDR3 amino acids: CASSSVLSTDTQYF. Here the CDR3 DNA reads TGTGCCAGCAGTTCAGTTCTGTCCACAGATACGCAGTATTTT. The chain employs TRBV6-2 or TRBV6-3 and TRBJ2-3; no clear D gene. CDR1 and CDR2 (germline): MNHEY, SVGEGT. V shed 4 bases and J shed 2 bases, with 10 bases lying between them. The CDR3 has 14 amino acids.

The chain links TRBV11-2 to TRBJ2-1; D is possibly TRBD1 (6 bases). The V and J ends lost 5 bases and 15 bases respectively, with 20 bases between them. Germline V gives CDR1 SGHAT, CDR2 FQNNGV. This CDR3 comprises 13 residues. The CDR3: CASSAPWTEDLFF. The CDR3 region has the DNA TGTGCCAGCAGCGCCCCTTGGACAGAAGACCTGTTCTTC.

The V call is TRBV7-2, the J call TRBJ2-2, with 8 bases aligning to TRBD1. Germline loops: CDR1 SGHTA, CDR2 FQGNSA. The V and J ends lost 2 bases and 6 bases, in that order; junction bases with no gene match: 5. CDR3 length: 15 amino acids. CDR3 sequence: CASSLRGTGPGELFF. The CDR3 nucleotides read TGTGCCAGCAGCTTAAGGGGGACAGGACCCGGGGAGCTGTTTTTT.

V is TRBV3-1 and J is TRBJ2-3; 8 nucleotides align to TRBD1. The CDR3 is made up of 16 amino acids. V lost 1 base to trimming and J lost 0 bases; unmatched junction nucleotides: 3. Germline V gene sequence: CDR1 LGHDT, CDR2 YNNKEL (reference sequence). As DNA, the CDR3 is TGTGCCAGCAGCCAAGCCGGGACAGGAAGCACAGATACGCAGTATTTT. This translates into CASSQAGTGSTDTQYF.

This clonotype was seen a few times. The chain has TRBV7-9 and TRBJ2-7; D is perhaps TRBD2 (5 bases). CDR3 size: 14 residues. Germline lookup yields CDR1 SEHNR and CDR2 FQNEAQ (reference sequence). The V end was cut by 1 base, the J end by 3 bases, with 10 bases between. CDR3 in amino acids: CASSLVRTFYEQYF. The CDR3 DNA sequence: TGTGCCAGCAGCTTAGTACGGACTTTCTACGAGCAGTACTTC.

In its sample, this clonotype was seen many times. J is TRBJ2-1 and V is TRBV28, with 8 bases aligning to TRBD1. CDR3 length equals 22 residues. V dropped 6 bases and J dropped 0; count of bases not matched to a gene: 25. Germline CDR1 and CDR2: MDHEN and SYDVKM. The CDR3 reads CASRLHRGASGQRWDSYNEQFF. CDR3 nucleotide sequence: TGTGCCAGCAGGCTCCACAGGGGGGCGAGCGGCCAGAGGTGGGACTCCTACAATGAGCAGTTCTTC.

The sample holds many counts of this clonotype. This rearrangement joins TRBV20-1 to TRBJ2-1; D ambiguous. Germline V gene data show CDR1 as DFQATT and CDR2 as SNEGSKA (reference sequence). This CDR3 region has 14 residues. V was shortened by 7 bases and J by 8 bases, with 21 bases between the two germline ends. CDR3 DNA: TGCAGTGTGGAAGGTCACTCGGAAGGATATGAGCAGTTCTTC. Its protein is CSVEGHSEGYEQFF.

This chain links TRBV12-3 or TRBV12-4 with TRBJ2-2; perhaps TRBD1 as D (6 bases). CDR3 length: 15 amino acids. The V and J ends lost 0 bases and 4 bases respectively, with 9 bases between them. CDR3 region: CASSLAQGVTGELFF. In nucleotides, the CDR3 is TGTGCCAGCAGTTTAGCACAGGGCGTCACCGGGGAGCTGTTTTTT.

The genes are TRBV29-1 and TRBJ2-5; D unclear. There are 12 residues in the CDR3. Germline CDR1 reads SQVTM; CDR2 reads ANQGSEA. V lost 3 bases to trimming and J lost 5 bases, with 10 bases between them. This CDR3 reads CSVDSRGETQYF. CDR3 sequence (DNA): TGCAGCGTTGATAGTCGAGGCGAGACCCAGTACTTC.

This clonotype was detected only a few times. This rearrangement joins TRBV27 to TRBJ2-5, with 9 bases fitting TRBD2. V was pared by 3 bases and J by 0 bases, with 2 bases of the junction left unmatched. CDR3 length: 15 residues. From germline, CDR1 is MNHEY and CDR2 SMNVEV (reference sequence). The CDR3 sequence: CASSFLAGNQETQYF. CDR3 coding DNA: TGTGCCAGCAGTTTCCTAGCGGGGAACCAAGAGACCCAGTACTTC.

This clonotype was counted ten times or more. This chain links TRBV7-2 with TRBJ2-7, with TRBD1 matching 8 bases. This CDR3 comprises 15 residues. Per the germline V gene, CDR1 is SGHTA and CDR2 is FQGNSA. Germline trimming cut 0 bases from V and 3 bases from J; bases unmatched to any gene: 4. The CDR3 spells CASSLAETGVYEQYF. CDR3 nucleotides: TGTGCCAGCAGCTTAGCGGAGACAGGGGTCTACGAGCAGTACTTC.

At least ten counts were recorded for this clonotype. CDR3 nucleotide sequence: TGCAGCGTTGAAGATCAGGACAGGGTTACCTACAATGAGCAGTTCTTC. Protein: CSVEDQDRVTYNEQFF. The chain has TRBV29-1 and TRBJ2-1; 8 bases agree with TRBD1. V trimming: 0 bases; J trimming: 2 bases; junction bases outside the gene matches: 6. The CDR3 is made up of 16 amino acids. Per germline, CDR1 SQVTM and CDR2 ANQGSEA.

At least ten counts were recorded for this clonotype. The genes are TRBV3-1 and TRBJ2-5; the match to TRBD2 covers 10 bases. With V trimmed by 1 base and J by 4 bases, 9 bases remained unmatched. CDR3 length equals 17 residues. Germline CDR1 LGHDT, CDR2 YNNKEL (reference sequence). For the CDR3, the DNA is TGTGCCAGCAGCCAAGGTTTGCTAGCGGGAGCCGGAGAGACCCAGTACTTC. Protein product: CASSQGLLAGAGETQYF.

The chain uses TRBV10-3 and TRBJ2-1, with a possible D match to TRBD1 (5 bases). CDR1 is ENHRY, CDR2 SYGVKD, per germline. The CDR3 runs 12 residues. V shed 10 bases and J shed 6 bases, with 13 bases lying between them. CDR3 protein: CATGLRVNEQFF. The CDR3 nucleotides are TGTGCCACCGGGCTCAGGGTCAATGAGCAGTTCTTC.